Below, 27 T cell receptor beta chains from the same sample are listed, as sequenced in a study of regulatory T cells in long-lasting Graves disease. Researchers made TCR beta libraries by using iRepertoire HTBI primers and running Arm-PCR on CDR3 regions. TCRdb re-called the multiplex PCR reads through MiXCR, storing one row per CDR3 protein. The table lists roughly 380,000 distinct CDR3 sequences, roughly a sixth of them singletons. Regarding time point: newly diagnosed GD, antithyroid drugs for less than 3 months. After RNA was extracted from PBMCs, the TCR library was made from it. The sample in question was peripheral blood mononuclear cells (PBMCs), obtained at new diagnosis, from a patient treated with antithyroid drugs. These receptors came from a female donor with Graves disease.

The chain employs TRBV19 and TRBJ1-1, with a weak D call TRBD1 (5 bases). Trimming took off 2 bases at V and 0 bases at J, with 13 bases between the two ends. From germline, CDR1 is LNHDA and CDR2 SQIVND (reference sequence). This CDR3 has 16 residues. The CDR3 protein is CASSIIGAGLNTEAFF. The CDR3 bases are TGTGCCAGTAGTATAATTGGGGCCGGATTGAACACTGAAGCTTTCTTT.

This clonotype was counted many times. The chain employs TRBV30 and TRBJ1-2, with D possibly being TRBD1 (6 bases). Trimming took off 3 bases at V and 4 bases at J, with 18 bases between the two ends. Germline values: CDR1 GTSNPN, CDR2 SVGIG (reference sequence). This CDR3 contains 15 residues. The CDR3 sequence is CAWSPGAGAFYGYTF. In DNA, the CDR3 is TGTGCCTGGAGCCCCGGGGCGGGGGCCTTCTATGGCTACACCTTC.

This clonotype was counted at least ten times. J is TRBJ2-5 and V is TRBV20-1; TRBD1 matches 8 bases. The CDR3 spans 15 residues. The germline V gene encodes CDR1 DFQATT and CDR2 SNEGSKA (reference sequence). J was trimmed by 2 bases and V by 3 bases; bases with no gene match: 8. The CDR3 sequence is CSASGLDRDQETQYF. The DNA for the CDR3 is TGCAGTGCTAGCGGGCTGGACAGGGATCAAGAGACCCAGTACTTC.

Ten or more counts support this clonotype. V is TRBV3-1 and J is TRBJ1-3, with TRBD1 as a possible D gene (6 bases). The CDR3 has 11 amino acids. The germline V gene encodes CDR1 LGHDT and CDR2 YNNKEL (reference sequence). V was clipped by 2 bases and J by 15 bases, with 11 bases between them. The CDR3 DNA follows: TGTGCCAGCAGCCAAAGGGGGGCGTCATATTTT. It translates to CASSQRGASYF.

Many counts were recorded for this clonotype. The CDR3 region has the DNA TGCAGTGCTCCGGGACAGAGCATCTCCTACAATGAGCAGTTCTTC. Amino acid sequence: CSAPGQSISYNEQFF. V usage is TRBV20-1 and J usage is TRBJ2-1, with 7 bases matching TRBD1. V lost 5 bases, J lost 0 bases, and 7 bases stayed unmatched. This CDR3 region has 15 residues. From germline, CDR1 is DFQATT and CDR2 SNEGSKA (reference sequence).

A few counts support this clonotype. The chain combines TRBV9 with TRBJ1-2, with a weak D call TRBD1 (5 bases). Germline V CDR1 and CDR2: SGDLS, YYNGEE. CDR3 length equals 14 residues. V was shortened by 0 bases and J by 3 bases, with 9 bases between the two germline ends. CDR3 nucleotides: TGTGCCAGCAGCGTAGAAGCAGGGTACTATGGCTACACCTTC. The encoded protein is CASSVEAGYYGYTF.

This clonotype showed up just a few times. This chain uses TRBV18 with TRBJ1-1; perhaps TRBD1 as D (5 bases). Per germline, CDR1 KGHSH and CDR2 LQKENI. The germline V and J ends were trimmed by 3 bases and 3 bases, with 14 bases remaining between them. This CDR3 is 15 amino acids long. In nucleotides, the CDR3 is TGTGCCAGCTCACCGGTTTCTGCAGGGCACACTGAAGCTTTCTTT. This gives the protein CASSPVSAGHTEAFF.

This clonotype was observed many times. The chain combines TRBV13 with TRBJ2-1, with 10 nucleotides matching TRBD2. V lost 0 bases, J lost 3 bases, and 2 bases stayed unmatched. Per germline, CDR1 PRHDT and CDR2 FYEKMQ (reference sequence). This CDR3 comprises 16 residues. The CDR3 reads CASSLGVAGGYNEQFF. The DNA of the CDR3 is TGTGCCAGCAGCTTAGGGGTAGCGGGGGGCTACAATGAGCAGTTCTTC.

V and J are TRBV7-2 and TRBJ1-1; D gene unclear. Germline V gene lookup returns CDR1 SGHTA and CDR2 FQGNSA. The CDR3 contains 15 residues. The V end was cut by 0 bases, the J end by 4 bases, with 12 bases between. CDR3 sequence: CASSLAPDISTEAFF. Written as DNA, the CDR3 is TGTGCCAGCAGCTTAGCGCCAGACATATCCACTGAAGCTTTCTTT.

This clonotype was found many times. The chain joins TRBV27 to TRBJ2-6, with D hard to call. V lost 4 bases, J lost 0 bases, and 13 bases lay in between. CDR1 is MNHEY and CDR2 is SMNVEV in the germline V gene (reference sequence). This CDR3 comprises 17 residues. The CDR3 DNA reads TGTGCCAGCAGTTCCCCCTTCCTGGGCTCTGGGGCCAACGTCCTGACTTTC. Translated, it gives CASSSPFLGSGANVLTF.

This clonotype showed up just a few times. V is TRBV12-3 or TRBV12-4 and J is TRBJ2-7, with 8 bases aligning to TRBD2. The CDR3 totals 15 residues. V trimming: 2 bases; J trimming: 5 bases; junction bases outside the gene matches: 8. CDR3: CASSLFLAGGHEQYF. The CDR3 DNA reads TGTGCCAGCAGTTTATTTCTTGCGGGAGGCCACGAGCAGTACTTC.

In its sample, this clonotype was seen many times. The chain recombines TRBV29-1 with TRBJ1-2, with D perhaps TRBD1 (6 bases). V was trimmed by 5 bases and J by 2 bases, leaving 18 bases between them. Germline V gene sequence: CDR1 SQVTM, CDR2 ANQGSEA. This CDR3 contains 15 residues. The CDR3 DNA reads as TGCAGCGTTCCTAGTGGGGACACACCAAACTATGGCTACACCTTC. This encodes CSVPSGDTPNYGYTF.

Ten or more counts support this clonotype. The chain is built from TRBV27 and TRBJ2-2, with D hard to call. The germline V gene encodes CDR1 MNHEY and CDR2 SMNVEV (reference sequence). CDR3 size: 12 residues. V dropped 6 bases and J dropped 4 bases, with 6 bases sitting between them. The CDR3 is CASSFSTGELFF. CDR3 DNA sequence: TGTGCCAGCAGCTTTAGCACCGGGGAGCTGTTTTTT.

This clonotype has at least ten counts. V is TRBV4-1 and J is TRBJ1-3; D call uncertain. Germline CDR1 and CDR2: MGHRA and YSYEKL. This CDR3 comprises 17 residues. Trimming left V 2 bases short and J 0 bases short, with 14 bases between. CDR3 DNA sequence: TGCGCCAGCAGCCAAATTGTACAGATGCCCTCTGGAAACACCATATATTTT. Its protein is CASSQIVQMPSGNTIYF.

V and J are TRBV19 and TRBJ1-1; D not resolved. The V end was cut by 3 bases, the J end by 0 bases, with 5 bases between. CDR1 and CDR2 from the germline V gene are LNHDA and SQIVND (reference sequence). This CDR3 spans 13 amino acids. CDR3 sequence reads: CASSILMNTEAFF. CDR3 nucleotides: TGTGCCAGTAGTATTTTAATGAACACTGAAGCTTTCTTT.

This clonotype was seen only once. One base away lies a much larger clone, so this may be a sequencing read error. V usage is TRBV5-1 and J usage is TRBJ2-7; D gene ambiguous. The CDR3 contains 14 residues. The germline V gene encodes CDR1 SGHRS and CDR2 YFSETQ. CDR3 residues: CASSDPGSSYKQYF. CDR3 in DNA: TGCGCCAGCAGCGACCCTGGAAGCTCCTACAAGCAGTACTTC.

This clonotype was recorded many times. This chain links TRBV2 with TRBJ2-3; 15 bases fit TRBD2. CDR3 length: 17 residues. The V gene's germline CDR1 is SNHLY and CDR2 FYNNEI. V lost 5 bases to trimming and J lost 5 bases; unmatched junction nucleotides: 8. CDR3 region: CASSPGTSGRLVDTQYF. The DNA for the CDR3 is TGTGCCAGCAGTCCCGGGACTAGCGGGAGGCTAGTAGATACGCAGTATTTT.

This clonotype was seen many times. This sequence joins TRBV11-2 and TRBJ2-5; maybe TRBD2 (6 bases). The CDR3 is 15 amino acids. Germline V CDR1 and CDR2: SGHAT, FQNNGV. The V end was cut by 6 bases, the J end by 5 bases, with 19 bases between. The CDR3 sequence: CASRTIAAREETQYF. DNA for the CDR3: TGTGCCAGCAGGACAATAGCGGCCCGGGAGGAGACCCAGTACTTC.

The rearrangement links TRBV6-4 to TRBJ1-2; 8 nucleotides agree with TRBD1. After removal of 0 bases from V and 7 bases from J, the junction contained 4 bases not matched to a gene. This CDR3 comprises 14 residues. The germline V gene has CDR1 MRHNA and CDR2 SNTAGT. CDR3 nucleotide sequence: TGTGCCAGCAGTGACTCGAGAACAGGGGGTGGCTACACCTTC. This codes for CASSDSRTGGGYTF.

In this sample, this clonotype turned up many times. The gene calls are TRBV2 and TRBJ2-1, with D hard to call. This CDR3 contains 15 residues. The germline gives CDR1 SNHLY, CDR2 FYNNEI. The ends were cut back, 7 bases at V and 0 bases at J, with 13 bases in the middle. The CDR3 sequence: CASTEGKTSYNEQFF. CDR3 nucleotide sequence: TGTGCCAGCACCGAAGGCAAGACCTCCTACAATGAGCAGTTCTTC.

This clonotype was counted at least ten times. The rearrangement uses TRBV6-2 or TRBV6-3 and TRBJ2-7; 10 bases map to TRBD1. The germline V gene encodes CDR1 MNHEY and CDR2 SVGEGT. Losses at the gene ends were 9 bases for V and 2 bases for J; bases not matched to a gene: 10. The CDR3 consists of 15 residues. The CDR3, as DNA: TGTGCCAGTACTACCTCCGGGACAGGGGCCTACGAGCAGTACTTC. Translating it yields CASTTSGTGAYEQYF.

The V gene is TRBV7-2, the J gene TRBJ2-7, with TRBD1 as a possible D gene (7 bases). Trimming cost V 8 bases and J 1 base, with 21 bases left between them. This CDR3 comprises 16 residues. CDR1 is SGHTA, CDR2 FQGNSA, per germline. CDR3 loop: CASSQEGARGSYEQYF. In nucleotides, the CDR3 is TGTGCCAGCTCCCAGGAGGGGGCTAGAGGGTCCTACGAGCAGTACTTC.

This clonotype has a handful of counts. The genes are TRBV7-9 and TRBJ1-4, with D possibly TRBD1 on 6 matching bases. The CDR3 loop spans 17 amino acids. Germline values: CDR1 SEHNR, CDR2 FQNEAQ (reference sequence). Trimming left V 5 bases short and J 5 bases short, with 21 bases between. CDR3: CASSLKKNRDTNEKLFF. CDR3 DNA: TGTGCCAGCAGCCTTAAAAAGAACAGGGATACGAATGAAAAACTGTTTTTT.

The sample holds many counts of this clonotype. The chain is built from TRBV2 and TRBJ2-1; no definite D call. The CDR3 has 14 amino acids. The germline V gene has CDR1 SNHLY and CDR2 FYNNEI. Trimming left V 3 bases short and J 4 bases short, with 10 bases between. DNA for the CDR3: TGTGCCAGCAGTGATATCGCTTCTTACAATGAGCAGTTCTTC. Its translation: CASSDIASYNEQFF.

The J gene is TRBJ2-2, the V gene TRBV2; a possible D gene is TRBD1 (6 bases). Germline CDR1 SNHLY, CDR2 FYNNEI. This CDR3 is 14 amino acids long. Trimming cost V 6 bases and J 7 bases, with 15 bases left between them. DNA of the CDR3: TGTGCCAGCAGGGGGACACGGGGAATCGGGGAGCTGTTTTTT. It is translated as CASRGTRGIGELFF.

This clonotype came up many times. V gene TRBV4-1 combines with J gene TRBJ2-3; D gene unclear. V shed 0 bases and J shed 6 bases, with 10 bases lying between them. This CDR3 has 14 amino acids. CDR1 and CDR2 from the germline V gene are MGHRA and YSYEKL. The CDR3 here is CASSQDLGMDTQYF. The CDR3 nucleotides read TGCGCCAGCAGCCAAGATCTGGGTATGGATACGCAGTATTTT.

V and J are TRBV12-3 or TRBV12-4 and TRBJ2-1, with 9 bases lining up with TRBD1. Trimming cost V 6 bases and J 4 bases; bases outside gene matches: 10. CDR3 length equals 16 residues. The CDR3 loop is CASRRMGQGRYNEQFF. The CDR3 coding sequence is TGTGCCAGCAGACGAATGGGACAGGGCAGATACAATGAGCAGTTCTTC.